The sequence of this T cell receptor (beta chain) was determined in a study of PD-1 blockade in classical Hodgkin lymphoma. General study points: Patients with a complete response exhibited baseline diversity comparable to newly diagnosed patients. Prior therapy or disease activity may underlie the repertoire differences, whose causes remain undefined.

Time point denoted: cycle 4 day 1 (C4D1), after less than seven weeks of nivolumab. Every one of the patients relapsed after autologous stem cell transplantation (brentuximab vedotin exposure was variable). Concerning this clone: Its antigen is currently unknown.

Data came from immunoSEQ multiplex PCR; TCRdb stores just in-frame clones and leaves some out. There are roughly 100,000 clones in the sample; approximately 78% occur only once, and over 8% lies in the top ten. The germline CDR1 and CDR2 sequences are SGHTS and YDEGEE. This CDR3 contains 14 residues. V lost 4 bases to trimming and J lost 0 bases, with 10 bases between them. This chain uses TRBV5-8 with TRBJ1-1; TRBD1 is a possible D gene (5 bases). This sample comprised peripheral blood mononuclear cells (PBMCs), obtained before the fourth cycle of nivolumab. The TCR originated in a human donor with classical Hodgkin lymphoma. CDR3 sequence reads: CASSPPGMNTEAFF. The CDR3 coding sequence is TGTGCCAGCAGCCCACCAGGGATGAACACTGAAGCTTTCTTT. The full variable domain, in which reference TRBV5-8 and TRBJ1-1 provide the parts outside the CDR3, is EAGVTQSPTHLIKTRGQQATLRCSPISGHTSVYWYQQALGLGLQFLLWYDEGEERNRGNFPPRFSGRQFPNYSSELNVNALELEDSALYLCASSPPGMNTEAFFGQGTRLTVV.